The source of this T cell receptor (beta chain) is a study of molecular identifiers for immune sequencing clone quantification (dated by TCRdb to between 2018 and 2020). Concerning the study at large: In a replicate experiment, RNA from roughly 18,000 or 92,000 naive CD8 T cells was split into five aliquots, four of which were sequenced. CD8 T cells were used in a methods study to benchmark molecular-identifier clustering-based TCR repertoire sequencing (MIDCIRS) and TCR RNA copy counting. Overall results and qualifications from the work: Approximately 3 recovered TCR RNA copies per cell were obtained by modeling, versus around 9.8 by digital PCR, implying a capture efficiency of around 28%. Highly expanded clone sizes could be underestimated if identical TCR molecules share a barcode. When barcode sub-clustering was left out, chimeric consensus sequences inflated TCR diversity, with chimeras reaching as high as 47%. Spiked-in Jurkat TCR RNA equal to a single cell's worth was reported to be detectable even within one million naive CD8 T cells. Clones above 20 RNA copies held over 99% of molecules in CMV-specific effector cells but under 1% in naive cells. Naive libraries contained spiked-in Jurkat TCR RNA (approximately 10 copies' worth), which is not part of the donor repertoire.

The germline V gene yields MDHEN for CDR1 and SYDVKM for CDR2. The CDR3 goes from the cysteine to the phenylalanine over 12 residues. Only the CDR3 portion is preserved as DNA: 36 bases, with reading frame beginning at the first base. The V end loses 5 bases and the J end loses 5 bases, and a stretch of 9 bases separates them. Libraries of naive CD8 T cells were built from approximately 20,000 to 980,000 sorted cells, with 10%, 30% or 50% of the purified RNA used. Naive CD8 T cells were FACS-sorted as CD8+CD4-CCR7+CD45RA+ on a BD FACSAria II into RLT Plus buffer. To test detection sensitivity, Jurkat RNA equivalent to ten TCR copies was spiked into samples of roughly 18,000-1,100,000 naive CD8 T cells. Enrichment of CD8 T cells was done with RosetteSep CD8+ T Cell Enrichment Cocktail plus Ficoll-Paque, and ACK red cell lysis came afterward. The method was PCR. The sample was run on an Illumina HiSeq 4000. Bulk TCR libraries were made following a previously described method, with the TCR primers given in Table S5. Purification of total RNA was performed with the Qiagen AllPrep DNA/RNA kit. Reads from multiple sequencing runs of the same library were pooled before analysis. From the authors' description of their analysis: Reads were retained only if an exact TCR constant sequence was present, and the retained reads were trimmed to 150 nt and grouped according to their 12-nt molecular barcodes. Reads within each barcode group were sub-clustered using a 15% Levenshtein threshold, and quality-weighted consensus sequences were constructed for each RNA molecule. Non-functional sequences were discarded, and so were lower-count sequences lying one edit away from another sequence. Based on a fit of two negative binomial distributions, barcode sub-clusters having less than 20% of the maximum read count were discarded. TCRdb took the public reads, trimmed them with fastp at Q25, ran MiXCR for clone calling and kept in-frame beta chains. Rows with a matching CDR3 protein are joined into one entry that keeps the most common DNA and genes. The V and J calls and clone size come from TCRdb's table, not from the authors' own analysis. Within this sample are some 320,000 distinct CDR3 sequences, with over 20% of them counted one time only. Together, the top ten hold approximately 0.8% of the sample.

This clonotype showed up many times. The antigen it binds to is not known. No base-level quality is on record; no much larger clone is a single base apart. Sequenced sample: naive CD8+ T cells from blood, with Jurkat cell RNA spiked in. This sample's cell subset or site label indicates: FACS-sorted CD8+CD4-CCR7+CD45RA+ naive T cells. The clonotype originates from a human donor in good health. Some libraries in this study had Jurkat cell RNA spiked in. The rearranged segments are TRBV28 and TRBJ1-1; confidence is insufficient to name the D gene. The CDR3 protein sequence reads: CASSPGSTEAFF. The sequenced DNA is TGTGCCAGCAGTCCCGGTTCTACTGAAGCTTTCTTT.